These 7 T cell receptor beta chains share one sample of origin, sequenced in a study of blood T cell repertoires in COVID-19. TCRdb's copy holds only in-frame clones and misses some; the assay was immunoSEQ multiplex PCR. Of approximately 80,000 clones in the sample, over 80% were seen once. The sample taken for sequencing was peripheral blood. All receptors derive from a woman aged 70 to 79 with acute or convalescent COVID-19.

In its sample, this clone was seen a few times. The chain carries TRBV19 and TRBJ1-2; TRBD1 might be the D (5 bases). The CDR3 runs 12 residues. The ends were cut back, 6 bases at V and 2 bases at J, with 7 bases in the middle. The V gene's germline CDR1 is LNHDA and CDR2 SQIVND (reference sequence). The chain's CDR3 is CASRRQNYGYTF. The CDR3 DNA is TGTGCCAGTAGGAGACAGAACTATGGCTACACCTTC. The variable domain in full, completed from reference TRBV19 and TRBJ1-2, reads DGGITQSPKYLFRKEGQNVTLSCEQNLNHDAMYWYRQDPGQGLRLIYYSQIVNDFQKGDIAEGYSVSREKKESFPLTVTSAQKNPTAFYLCASRRQNYGYTFGSGTRLTVV.

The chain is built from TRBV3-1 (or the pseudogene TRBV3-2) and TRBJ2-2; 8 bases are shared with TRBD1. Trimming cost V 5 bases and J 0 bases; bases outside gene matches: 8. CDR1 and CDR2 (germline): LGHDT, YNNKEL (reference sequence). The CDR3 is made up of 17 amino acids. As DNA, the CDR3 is TGTGCCAGCAGCAAAGGGGTGGGACAGGCGAACACCGGGGAGCTGTTTTTT. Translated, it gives CASSKGVGQANTGELFF.

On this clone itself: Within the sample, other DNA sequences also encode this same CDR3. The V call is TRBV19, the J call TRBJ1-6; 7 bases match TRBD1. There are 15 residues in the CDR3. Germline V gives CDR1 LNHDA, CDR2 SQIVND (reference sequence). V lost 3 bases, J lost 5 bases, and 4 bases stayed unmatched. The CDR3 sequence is CASSISGQNNSPLHF. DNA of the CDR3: TGTGCCAGTAGTATTTCGGGACAGAATAATTCACCCCTCCACTTT.

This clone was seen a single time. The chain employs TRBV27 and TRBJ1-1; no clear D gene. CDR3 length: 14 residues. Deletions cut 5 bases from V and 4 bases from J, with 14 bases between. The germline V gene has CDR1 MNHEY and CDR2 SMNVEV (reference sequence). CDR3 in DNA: TGTGCCAGCAGTGCCTCATACTACGGCACTGAAGCTTTCTTT. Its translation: CASSASYYGTEAFF.

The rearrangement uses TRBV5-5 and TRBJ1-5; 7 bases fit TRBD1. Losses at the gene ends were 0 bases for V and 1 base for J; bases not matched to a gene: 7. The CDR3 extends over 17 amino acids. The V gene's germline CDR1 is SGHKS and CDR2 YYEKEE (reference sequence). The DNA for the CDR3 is TGTGCCAGCAGCTTGGGGGCAGGGGGTTTGAGCAATCAGCCCCAGCATTTT. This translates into CASSLGAGGLSNQPQHF.

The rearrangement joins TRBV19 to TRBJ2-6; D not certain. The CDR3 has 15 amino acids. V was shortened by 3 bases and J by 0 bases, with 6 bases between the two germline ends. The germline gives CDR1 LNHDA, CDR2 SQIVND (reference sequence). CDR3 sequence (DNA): TGTGCCAGTAGTATCCCCGGCTCTGGGGCCAACGTCCTGACTTTC. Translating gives CASSIPGSGANVLTF.

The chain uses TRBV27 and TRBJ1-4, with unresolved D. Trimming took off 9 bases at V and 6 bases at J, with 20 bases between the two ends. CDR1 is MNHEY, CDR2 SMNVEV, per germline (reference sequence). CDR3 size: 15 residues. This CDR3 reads CASADRLAAYEKLFF. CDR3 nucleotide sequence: TGTGCCAGTGCTGACCGACTGGCGGCATATGAAAAACTGTTTTTT.